A selection of T cell receptor beta chains follows, all from one sample in a study of T cell responses to AZD1222 COVID-19 vaccine. Sequenced by immunoSEQ multiplex PCR; TCRdb stores in-frame clones only, minus some. In the table there are about 140,000 clones, roughly 88% of which are singletons. The sample consisted of peripheral blood, taken on day 0 of AZD1222 vaccination. The receptor source for this set is an adult in good health. Both conserved end residues are part of each CDR3. The D gene is left open where the match is weak. A clone size is listed for some rows: how often the clone was seen (once, few, many), or a class if it is expanded.

j_call d_call clone_size v_call cdr3_nt cdr3_aa
TRBJ2-1 TRBD2 - TRBV5-6 TGTGCCAGCAGCTCACTTCATTTGGCGGGAGGGCACAATGAGCAGTTCTTC CASSSLHLAGGHNEQFF
TRBJ1-2 - - TRBV6-5 TGTGCCAGCAGTTACGTATCCGCGGGGCGGAACTATGGCTACACCTTC CASSYVSAGRNYGYTF
TRBJ2-5 - - TRBV28 TGTGCCAGCAGGTCGTACGGGAGTGGTCAAGAGACCCAGTACTTC CASRSYGSGQETQYF
TRBJ2-7 TRBD1 - TRBV2 TGTGCCAGCAGTGCCTCCGGGACAGGGACCGAGCGGTACTTC CASSASGTGTERYF
TRBJ2-3 - - TRBV20-1 TGCAGTGCTAGTGACAGAGGAGATACGCAGTATTTT CSASDRGDTQYF
TRBJ1-1 - - TRBV10-2 TGCGCCAGCAGTGAGCAGGCGAACACTGAAGCTTTCTTT CASSEQANTEAFF
TRBJ2-7 TRBD2 few TRBV19 TGTGCCAGTAGTATCGCCCAGACTAGCTCCCACGAGCAGTACTTC CASSIAQTSSHEQYF
TRBJ2-5 TRBD2 - TRBV29-1 TGCAGCGTTGGCGGGACTAGCGGGAGCGAGACCCAGTACTTC CSVGGTSGSETQYF
TRBJ1-3 - once TRBV5-4 TGTGCCAGCAGCTGGTCGCAGGGCCCCGGAAACACCATATATTTT CASSWSQGPGNTIYF
TRBJ2-1 - - TRBV11-3 TGTGCCAGCAGCTTCAGGGGCCACAATGAGCAGTTCTTC CASSFRGHNEQFF
TRBJ1-4 - once TRBV12-3/TRBV12-4 TGTGCCAGCAGGTACAGTAGTAATGAAAAACTGTTTTTT CASRYSSNEKLFF